One sample yielded the 2 T cell receptor beta chains listed below, sequenced in a study of T-cell reconstitution after alpha-beta-depleted transplantation in children. Preparing the TCRbeta library involved the use of unique molecular identifiers. TCRdb redid the calling of the PCR reads with MiXCR, one entry per CDR3 protein. The table lists about 290,000 distinct CDR3 sequences, roughly a tenth of them singletons, with 7.5% in the top ten. Source: PBMCs, taken before TCRalphabeta/CD19-depleted stem cell transplant. These receptors originate from a boy younger than two with acute myeloid leukemia, due to receive a stem cell transplant.

This clonotype was counted once. The chain combines TRBV5-1 with TRBJ2-1; 14 bases fit TRBD2. CDR3 length: 24 residues. Germline trimming cut 2 bases from V and 3 bases from J; bases unmatched to any gene: 25. In germline, CDR1 is SGHRS, CDR2 YFSETQ. CDR3 residues: CASSLRPGTGPGTSGRGHYNEQFF. As DNA, the CDR3 is TGCGCCAGCAGCTTACGTCCCGGGACAGGGCCCGGGACTAGCGGGAGAGGGCACTACAATGAGCAGTTCTTC.

This clonotype showed up just a few times. The chain recombines TRBV7-6 with TRBJ1-4; D is unresolved. Germline V gives CDR1 SGHVS, CDR2 FNYEAQ. CDR3 size: 13 residues. V was clipped by 5 bases and J by 7 bases, with 11 bases between them. CDR3 protein: CASSPSEIEKLFF. As DNA, the CDR3 is TGTGCCAGCAGCCCATCAGAGATTGAAAAACTGTTTTTT.